The source of this TCR beta chain is a study of beta chain features in type 1 diabetes. Study-wide background: Analysis included 95 million to 140 million sorted cells drawn from all samples.

This clone was counted a few times. What it recognizes is unknown. Reverse transcribing all isolated RNA meant expressed TCRB transcripts were sequenced. The table came from immunoSEQ multiplex PCR; TCRdb's copy has only in-frame clones and leaves some out. The table includes 300,000 to 350,000 clones, roughly a fifth detected once. Overall study findings and caveats: Among patients, naive, central memory and Treg TCRB repertoires appeared more similar than among healthy donors.

Germline lookup yields CDR1 SGHAT and CDR2 FQNNGV. V was clipped by 5 bases and J by 6 bases; unmatched bases: 9. The CDR3 contains 15 residues. The source of this sequence is a woman aged 18 to 35 in good health. Sequencing input: naive CD4+ T cells from blood. This chain joins TRBV11-2 and TRBJ2-1; 8 positions agree with TRBD2. The CDR3 loop reads CASSTRTSWGNEQFF. The CDR3 nucleotides read TGTGCCAGCAGCACCCGGACTAGCTGGGGCAATGAGCAGTTCTTC. Variable domain in full (rest from reference TRBV11-2 and TRBJ2-1): EAGVAQSPRYKIIEKRQSVAFWCNPISGHATLYWYQQILGQGPKLLIQFQNNGVVDDSQLPKDRFSAERLKGVDSTLKIQPAKLEDSAVYLCASSTRTSWGNEQFFGPGTRLTVL.